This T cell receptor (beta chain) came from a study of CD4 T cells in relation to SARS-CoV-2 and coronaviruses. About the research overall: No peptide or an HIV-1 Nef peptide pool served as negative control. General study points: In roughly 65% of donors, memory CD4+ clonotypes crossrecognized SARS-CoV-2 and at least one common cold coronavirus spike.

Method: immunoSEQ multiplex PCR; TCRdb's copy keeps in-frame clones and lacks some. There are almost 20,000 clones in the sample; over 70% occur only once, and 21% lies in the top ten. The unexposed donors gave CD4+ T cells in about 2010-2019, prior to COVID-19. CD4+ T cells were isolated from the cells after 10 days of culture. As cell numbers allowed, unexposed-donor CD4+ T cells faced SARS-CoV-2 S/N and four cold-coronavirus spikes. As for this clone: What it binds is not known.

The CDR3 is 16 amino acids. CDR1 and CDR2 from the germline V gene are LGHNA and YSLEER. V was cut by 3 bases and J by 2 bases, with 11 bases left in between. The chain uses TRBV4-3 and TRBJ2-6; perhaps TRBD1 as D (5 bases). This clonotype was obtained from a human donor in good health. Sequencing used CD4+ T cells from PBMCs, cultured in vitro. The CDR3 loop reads CASSQDGRAGANVLTF. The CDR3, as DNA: TGCGCCAGCAGCCAGGATGGCAGGGCTGGGGCCAACGTCCTGACTTTC.